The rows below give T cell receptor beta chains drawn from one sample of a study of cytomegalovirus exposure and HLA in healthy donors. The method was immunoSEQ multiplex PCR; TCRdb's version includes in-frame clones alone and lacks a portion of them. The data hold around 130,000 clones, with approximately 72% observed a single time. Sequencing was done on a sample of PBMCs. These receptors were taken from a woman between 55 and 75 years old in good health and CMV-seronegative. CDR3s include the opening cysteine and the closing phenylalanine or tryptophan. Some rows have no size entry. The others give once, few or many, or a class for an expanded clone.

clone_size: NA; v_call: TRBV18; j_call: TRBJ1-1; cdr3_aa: CASSPPDRLAEAFF
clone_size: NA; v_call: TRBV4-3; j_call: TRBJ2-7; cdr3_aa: CASSQDPGTGWSEQYF
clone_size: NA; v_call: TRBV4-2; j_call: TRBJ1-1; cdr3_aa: CASSQEGTANTEAFF
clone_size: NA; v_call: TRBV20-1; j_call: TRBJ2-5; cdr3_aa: CSAREFPAQYF
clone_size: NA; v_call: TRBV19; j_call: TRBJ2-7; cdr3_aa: CASSITSGRAPYEQYF
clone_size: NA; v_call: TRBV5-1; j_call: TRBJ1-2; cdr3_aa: CASSLAFPLDRLPNYGYTF
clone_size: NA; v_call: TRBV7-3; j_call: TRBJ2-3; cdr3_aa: CASSPIGPDTQYF
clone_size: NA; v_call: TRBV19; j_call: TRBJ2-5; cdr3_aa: CASTRRVTGGSETQYF
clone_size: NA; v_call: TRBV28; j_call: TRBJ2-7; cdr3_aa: CASSSPTGRVYEQYF
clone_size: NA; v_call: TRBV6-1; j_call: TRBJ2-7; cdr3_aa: CASTKRDRAHEQYF
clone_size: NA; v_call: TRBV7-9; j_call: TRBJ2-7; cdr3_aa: CASSLVGGAGYEQYF
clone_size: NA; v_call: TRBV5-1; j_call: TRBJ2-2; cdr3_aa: CASSFSGLHTGELFF
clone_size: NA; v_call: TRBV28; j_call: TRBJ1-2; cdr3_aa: CASSVGTGLYGYTF
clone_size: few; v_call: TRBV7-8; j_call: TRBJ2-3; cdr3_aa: CASSLGWERLAGQDTQYF
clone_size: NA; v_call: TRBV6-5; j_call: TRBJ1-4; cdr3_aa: CASSPGVTNEKLFF
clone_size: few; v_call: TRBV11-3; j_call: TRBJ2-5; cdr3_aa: CASSLGTGLVETQYF
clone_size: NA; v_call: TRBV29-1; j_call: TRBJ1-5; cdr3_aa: CSVRDRGFGQPQHF
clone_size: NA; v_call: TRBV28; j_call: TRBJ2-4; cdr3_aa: CASNSYGIAGGGLAKNIQYF
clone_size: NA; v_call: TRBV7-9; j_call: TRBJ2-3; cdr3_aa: CASSLLQGGTQYF
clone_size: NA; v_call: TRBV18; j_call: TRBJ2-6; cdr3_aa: CASSPPTGANVLTF
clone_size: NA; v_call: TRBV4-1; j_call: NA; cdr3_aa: CASSQAGKSYEQYF
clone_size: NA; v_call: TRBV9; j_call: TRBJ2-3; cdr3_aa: CASSPGTRGDTQYF
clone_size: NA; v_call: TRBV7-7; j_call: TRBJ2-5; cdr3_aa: CASSLTGFQETQYF
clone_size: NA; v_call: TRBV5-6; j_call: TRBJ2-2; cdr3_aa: CASSLSAGELFF
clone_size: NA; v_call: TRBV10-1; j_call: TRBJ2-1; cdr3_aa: CASSNRDRAPNEQFF
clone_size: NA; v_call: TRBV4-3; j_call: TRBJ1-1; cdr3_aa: CASSQATGVAEAFF
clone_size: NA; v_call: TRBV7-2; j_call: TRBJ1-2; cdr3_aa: CASSLGGGRTDYGYTF
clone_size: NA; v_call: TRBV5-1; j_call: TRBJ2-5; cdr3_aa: CASSWGGSGTRQETQYF
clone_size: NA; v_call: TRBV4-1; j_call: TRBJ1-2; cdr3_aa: CASSQDGGNRNYGYTF
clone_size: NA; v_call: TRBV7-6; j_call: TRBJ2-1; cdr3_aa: CASSSPDRVAYNEQFF
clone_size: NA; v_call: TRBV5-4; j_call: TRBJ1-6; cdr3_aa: CASSHANRRPLHF
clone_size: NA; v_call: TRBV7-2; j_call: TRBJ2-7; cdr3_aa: CASSGLAGYEQYF
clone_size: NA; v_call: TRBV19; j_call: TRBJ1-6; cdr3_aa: CATHQNSPLHF
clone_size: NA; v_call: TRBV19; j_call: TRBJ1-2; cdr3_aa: CASSTGTGRYGYTF
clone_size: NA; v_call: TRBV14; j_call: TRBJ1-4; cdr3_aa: CASSPGGQFHEKLFF
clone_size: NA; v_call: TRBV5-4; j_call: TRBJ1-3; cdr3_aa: CASRPSSGNTIYF
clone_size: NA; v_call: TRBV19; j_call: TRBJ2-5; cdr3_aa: CATGTGVETQYF
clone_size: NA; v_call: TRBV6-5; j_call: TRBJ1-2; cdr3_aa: CASSDPGTNYGYTF
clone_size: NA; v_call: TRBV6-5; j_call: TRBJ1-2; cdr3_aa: CASTERGGVSYGYTF
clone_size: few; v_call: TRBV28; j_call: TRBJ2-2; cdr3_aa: CASSPMLRDTGELFF
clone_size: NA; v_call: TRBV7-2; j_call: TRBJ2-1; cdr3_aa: CASSLNPGNEQFF
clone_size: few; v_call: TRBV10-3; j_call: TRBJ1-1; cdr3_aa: CATSRGGWNTEAFF
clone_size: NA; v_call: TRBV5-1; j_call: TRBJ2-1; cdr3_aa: CASSSLLPTGGGGPTYNEQFF
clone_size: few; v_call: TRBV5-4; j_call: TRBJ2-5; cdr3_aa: CASSSSGLAGVRETQYF
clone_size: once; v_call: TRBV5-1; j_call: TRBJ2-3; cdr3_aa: CASSSGSLAGRTDTQYF
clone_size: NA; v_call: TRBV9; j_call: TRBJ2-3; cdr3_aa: CASSFRLAGVSDTQYF
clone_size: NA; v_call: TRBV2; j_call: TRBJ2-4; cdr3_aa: CASSEVLAGGPSAKNIQYF